The next 15 T cell receptor beta chains were all read from a single sample in a study of STAT3 mutations in large granular lymphocyte leukemia. Regarding the study as a whole: At least one immunodominant TCR beta clonotype appeared in every T-cell large granular lymphocyte leukemia patient.

The method was immunoSEQ multiplex PCR; TCRdb's version includes in-frame clones alone and lacks a portion of them. The sample lists about 20,000 clones; around 93% were seen once. Antigens of these TCRs are unknown. The sequenced sample was peripheral blood mononuclear cells. All receptors come from a man in his 60s with T-cell large granular lymphocyte leukemia. Some clones in this sample may be carry-over from other donors' samples.

The chain combines TRBV7-2 with TRBJ2-3; maybe TRBD1 (6 bases). Germline V lookup: CDR1 SGHTA, CDR2 FQGNSA. Trimming pared 5 bases from V and 0 bases from J, leaving 15 bases between. This CDR3 is built from 16 residues. DNA of the CDR3: TGTGCCAGCAGCCTAGGACAGTTTGCTAGCACAGATACGCAGTATTTT. It translates to CASSLGQFASTDTQYF.

V usage is TRBV19 and J usage is TRBJ2-1, with 9 bases matching TRBD1. CDR1 is LNHDA, CDR2 SQIVND, per germline (reference sequence). With V trimmed by 3 bases and J by 7 bases, 4 bases remained unmatched. The CDR3 extends over 14 amino acids. In DNA form, the CDR3 reads TGTGCCAGTAGTATCAGGGGGACAGGGAATGAGCAGTTCTTC. Its translation: CASSIRGTGNEQFF. Supplemented by reference TRBV19 and TRBJ2-1, the full variable domain reads DGGITQSPKYLFRKEGQNVTLSCEQNLNHDAMYWYRQDPGQGLRLIYYSQIVNDFQKGDIAEGYSVSREKKESFPLTVTSAQKNPTAFYLCASSIRGTGNEQFFGPGTRLTVL.

This clone was seen a single time. The chain has TRBV5-5 and TRBJ2-4, with TRBD1 identical over 9 bases. The V and J ends lost 2 bases and 6 bases, in that order; junction bases with no gene match: 15. CDR1 is SGHKS, CDR2 YYEKEE, per germline (reference sequence). This CDR3 is built from 18 residues. This CDR3 reads CASSLTFRDRVLINIQYF. The CDR3 DNA sequence: TGTGCCAGCAGCTTAACTTTCCGGGACAGGGTGTTGATAAACATTCAGTACTTC.

The CDR3 bases are TGCGCCAGCAGCTTCTTGGGGTCTGAAGCTTTCTTT. It specifies CASSFLGSEAFF. The chain joins TRBV5-1 to TRBJ1-1; D is unclear. Deletions cut 2 bases from V and 6 bases from J, with 8 bases between. Germline CDR1 SGHRS, CDR2 YFSETQ. The CDR3 length is 12 residues. Full variable domain (missing parts from reference TRBV5-1 and TRBJ1-1): KAGVTQTPRYLIKTRGQQVTLSCSPISGHRSVSWYQQTPGQGLQFLFEYFSETQRNKGNFPGRFSGRQFSNSRSEMNVSTLELGDSALYLCASSFLGSEAFFGQGTRLTVV.

This chain connects TRBV28 to TRBJ2-5, with TRBD1 matching 9 bases. In germline, CDR1 is MDHEN, CDR2 SYDVKM. With 4 bases clipped from V and 5 bases from J, the junction kept 14 bases outside the gene matches. This CDR3 region has 17 residues. The CDR3 loop reads CASSSSPQQGARETQYF. CDR3 nucleotide sequence: TGTGCCAGCAGTTCGTCCCCCCAACAGGGGGCTCGTGAGACCCAGTACTTC. Full variable domain (remainder filled in from reference TRBV28 and TRBJ2-5): DVKVTQSSRYLVKRTGEKVFLECVQDMDHENMFWYRQDPGLGLRLIYFSYDVKMKEKGDIPEGYSVSREKKERFSLILESASTNQTSMYLCASSSSPQQGARETQYFGPGTRLLVL.

J is TRBJ2-7 and V is TRBV2; 9 bases are a match to TRBD2. This CDR3 has 14 amino acids. The germline V gene encodes CDR1 SNHLY and CDR2 FYNNEI. Trimming at V came to 8 bases and at J to 6 bases, leaving 11 bases not matched to a gene. CDR3 in amino acids: CASAGGGVVGEQYF. In DNA form, the CDR3 reads TGTGCCAGCGCGGGAGGGGGAGTAGTCGGCGAGCAGTACTTC.

J is TRBJ2-7 and V is TRBV5-1, with D maybe TRBD2 (7 bases). CDR1 SGHRS and CDR2 YFSETQ come from the germline V gene. Trimming pared 0 bases from V and 2 bases from J, leaving 12 bases between. The CDR3 is 15 residues long. In nucleotides, the CDR3 is TGCGCCAGCAGCTTGGTGGGGGGGCTACCCTACGAGCAGTACTTC. Its translation is CASSLVGGLPYEQYF.

The gene calls are TRBV29-1 and TRBJ2-7, with 9 bases identical to TRBD1. Germline CDR1 and CDR2: SQVTM and ANQGSEA. The V and J ends lost 5 bases and 0 bases, in that order; junction bases with no gene match: 5. This CDR3 is built from 14 residues. CDR3 bases: TGCAGCGTTAGGGACAGGGAAACCTCCTACGAGCAGTACTTC. Amino acid sequence: CSVRDRETSYEQYF.

This chain uses TRBV5-1 with TRBJ2-7; 8 bases are a match to TRBD1. The CDR3 consists of 14 residues. Germline assignment: CDR1 SGHRS and CDR2 YFSETQ. The ends lost 0 bases at V and 6 bases at J; junction bases unmatched: 5. The CDR3 region is CASSLGQGLSEQYF. CDR3 DNA: TGCGCCAGCAGCTTGGGACAGGGGTTGTCCGAGCAGTACTTC.

V usage is TRBV5-1 and J usage is TRBJ1-4; TRBD1 agrees at 8 bases. Germline assignment: CDR1 SGHRS and CDR2 YFSETQ. There are 17 residues in the CDR3. The trim removed 1 base at V and 1 base at J, leaving 6 bases unmatched. CDR3 sequence (DNA): TGCGCCAGCAGCTTGCAGGGGGCTATGGGAACTAATGAAAAACTGTTTTTT. Amino acid sequence: CASSLQGAMGTNEKLFF.

This chain joins TRBV7-9 and TRBJ2-3; D uncertain. Trimming removed 2 bases at V and 2 bases at J, with 8 bases between. Germline V gene sequence: CDR1 SEHNR, CDR2 FQNEAQ (reference sequence). The CDR3 extends over 14 amino acids. The CDR3 loop reads CASSLMAATDTQYF. The CDR3 DNA is TGTGCCAGCAGCTTAATGGCAGCCACAGATACGCAGTATTTT.

This chain joins TRBV7-9 and TRBJ2-7, with 7 bases fitting TRBD1. After removal of 5 bases from V and 0 bases from J, the junction contained 4 bases not matched to a gene. Germline CDR1 and CDR2: SEHNR and FQNEAQ (reference sequence). CDR3 size: 14 residues. The CDR3 bases are TGTGCCAGCAGCCCGGGACAGAACTCCTACGAGCAGTACTTC. It is translated as CASSPGQNSYEQYF.

The chain is built from TRBV15 and TRBJ2-1, with a possible D match to TRBD2 (6 bases). Germline CDR1 reads LNHNV; CDR2 reads YYDKDF (reference sequence). Trimming removed 1 base at V and 9 bases at J, with 16 bases between. This CDR3 has 15 residues. CDR3 amino acids: CATSRAFTGVREQFF. CDR3 nucleotides: TGTGCCACCAGCAGAGCGTTTACGGGAGTACGTGAGCAGTTCTTC.

The V call is TRBV7-2, the J call TRBJ1-3, with D possibly matching TRBD1 (5 bases). Looked up from germline, CDR1 is SGHTA and CDR2 is FQGNSA. The length of the CDR3 is 13 residues. Trimming left V 5 bases short and J 9 bases short, with 14 bases between. CDR3 residues: CASSPEGEGTIYF. The CDR3 DNA reads as TGTGCCAGCAGCCCCGAAGGGGAGGGCACCATATATTTT.

The chain is built from TRBV7-3 and TRBJ2-5; D not resolved. From germline, CDR1 is SGHTA and CDR2 FQGTGA. The CDR3 extends over 14 amino acids. Between the trimmed V and J ends, which lost 5 bases and 2 bases, there was a span of 12 bases. CDR3 loop: CASSTGSRQETQYF. CDR3 DNA sequence: TGTGCCAGCAGCACTGGTAGCAGGCAAGAGACCCAGTACTTC.